This TCR beta chain was captured by sequencing in a study of human T cells and chemical hapten exposure. TCRdb reprocessed the RACE reads with MiXCR, giving one entry per CDR3 protein. The table includes approximately 400,000 distinct CDR3 sequences, roughly 5% detected once. Stated time point: patch test 1, 2 weeks after DPC sensitization. Stated treatment: therapeutic diphenylcyclopropenone sensitization with weekly scalp DPC. This clonotype was seen many times. Germline CDR1 and CDR2: SGHAT and FQNNGV. V was trimmed by 0 bases and J by 5 bases, leaving 4 bases between them. The CDR3 is made up of 13 amino acids.

V gene TRBV11-2 combines with J gene TRBJ2-2; D is uncertain. The clonotype comes from a woman aged 45-59 years with alopecia areata. Some clones in this sample may be carry-over from other donors' samples. The sample was whole blood, taken in connection with sensitization to the hapten diphenylcyclopropenone (DPC). The DNA of the CDR3 is TGTGCCAGCAGCTTAGAGGCAACCGGGGAGCTGTTTTTT. It translates to CASSLEATGELFF.